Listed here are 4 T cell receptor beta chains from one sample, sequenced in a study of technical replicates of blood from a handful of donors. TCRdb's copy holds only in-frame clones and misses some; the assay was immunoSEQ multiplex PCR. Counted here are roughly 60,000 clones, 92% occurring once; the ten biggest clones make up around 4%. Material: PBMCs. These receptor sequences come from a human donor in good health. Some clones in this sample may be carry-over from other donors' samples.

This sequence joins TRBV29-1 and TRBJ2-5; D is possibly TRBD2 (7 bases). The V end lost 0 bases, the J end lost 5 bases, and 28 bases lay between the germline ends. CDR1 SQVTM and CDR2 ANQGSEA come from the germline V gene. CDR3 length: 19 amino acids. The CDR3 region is CSVEDLLVRTVVGGETQYF. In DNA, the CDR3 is TGCAGCGTTGAAGACCTCCTTGTCCGGACAGTAGTGGGAGGGGAGACCCAGTACTTC. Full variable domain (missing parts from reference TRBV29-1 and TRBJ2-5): SAVISQKPSRDICQRGTSLTIQCQVDSQVTMMFWYRQQPGQSLTLIATANQGSEATYESGFVIDKFPISRPNLTFSTLTVSNMSPEDSSIYLCSVEDLLVRTVVGGETQYFGPGTRLLVL.

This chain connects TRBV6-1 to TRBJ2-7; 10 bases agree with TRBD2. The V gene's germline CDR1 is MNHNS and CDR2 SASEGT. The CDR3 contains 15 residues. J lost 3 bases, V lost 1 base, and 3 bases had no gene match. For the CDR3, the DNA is TGTGCCAGCAGTGAAGGGACTAGCGGTATCTACGAGCAGTACTTC. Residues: CASSEGTSGIYEQYF.

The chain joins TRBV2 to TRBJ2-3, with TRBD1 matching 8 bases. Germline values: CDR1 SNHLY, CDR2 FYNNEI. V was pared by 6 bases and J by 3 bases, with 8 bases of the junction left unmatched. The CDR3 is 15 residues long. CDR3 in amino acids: CASRAAGGATDTQYF. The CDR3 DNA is TGTGCCAGCAGGGCCGCAGGGGGCGCGACAGATACGCAGTATTTT. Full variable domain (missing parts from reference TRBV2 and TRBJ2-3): EPEVTQTPSHQVTQMGQEVILRCVPISNHLYFYWYRQILGQKVEFLVSFYNNEISEKSEIFDDQFSVERPDGSNFTLKIRSTKLEDSAMYFCASRAAGGATDTQYFGPGTRLTVL.

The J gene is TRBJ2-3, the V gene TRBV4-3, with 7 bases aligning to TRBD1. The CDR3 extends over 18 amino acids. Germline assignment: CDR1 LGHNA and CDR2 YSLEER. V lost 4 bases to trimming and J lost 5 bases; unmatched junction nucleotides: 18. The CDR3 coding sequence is TGCGCCAGCAGCCGACGTTACACCGGGACAGTAAGCCGAGATACGCAGTATTTT. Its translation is CASSRRYTGTVSRDTQYF.